Detailed here is one T cell receptor (beta chain). The target antigen is unknown. The data derive from a study of CD8 T cells in ankylosing spondylitis. Points from the study as a whole: There was a TCR beta motif, made of eight highly homologous variants, that appeared characteristic of ankylosing spondylitis blood. Disease-associated clones were CD8+ and fairly uncommon in peripheral blood. Reportedly, significant enrichment of disease-linked clones occurred in matched ankylosing spondylitis synovial fluid.

Quantitative 5'-RACE with molecular barcodes produced the TCR beta libraries. Each CDR3 protein gets one entry after TCRdb re-called the 5' RACE reads with MiXCR. The sample consists of just under 550,000 distinct CDR3 sequences, 9.5% to 15% of them appearing once. Germline V gene lookup returns CDR1 SNHLY and CDR2 FYNNEI. V shed 6 bases, J shed 0 bases, and the junction held 14 bases outside the gene matches. This CDR3 spans 18 amino acids. This TCR was recovered from a male donor with ankylosing spondylitis. Specimen: blood, either unsorted or a sorted T cell fraction (not recorded which). V and J are TRBV2 and TRBJ1-3, with 7 bases lining up with TRBD1. CDR3 nucleotide sequence: TGTGCCAGCAGCGCGACAGGGTTCGGAAAACACTCTGGAAACACCATATATTTT. Protein product: CASSATGFGKHSGNTIYF.